Shown below are 12 T cell receptor beta chains from a single sample sequenced in a study of blood T cells in healthy people across ages. Combining a sample-barcoded 5' primer with a J-beta primer mix, a second PCR ran for 7 to 11 cycles. TCRdb re-called the 5' RACE reads through MiXCR, storing one row per CDR3 protein. Of around 500,000 distinct CDR3 sequences in the sample, around 48% were seen once. Sequenced input: blood. These receptors came from a man at least 80 years old in good health.

CDR3 nucleotides: TGCAGTGCTAGTCCCCGGACAGGGGAACTAGCGGGCTACACCGGGGAGCTGTTTTTT. Translation gives CSASPRTGELAGYTGELFF. The chain uses TRBV20-1 and TRBJ2-2, with D possibly called TRBD1 or TRBD2 (9 bases each). Germline assignment: CDR1 DFQATT and CDR2 SNEGSKA (reference sequence). This CDR3 has 19 amino acids. Trimming took off 3 bases at V and 3 bases at J, with 26 bases between the two ends.

There are a few counts of this clonotype. The rearrangement joins TRBV7-3 to TRBJ2-5; D ambiguous. Germline assignment: CDR1 SGHTA and CDR2 FQGTGA. The CDR3 consists of 15 residues. The ends were cut back, 2 bases at V and 2 bases at J, with 12 bases in the middle. The CDR3 here is CASSLRGFLQETQYF. The CDR3 DNA follows: TGTGCCAGCAGCTTACGTGGGTTTCTACAAGAGACCCAGTACTTC.

This clonotype was detected a few times. The CDR3 loop is CSASDSHSYEQYF. The CDR3 bases are TGCAGTGCTAGCGACAGTCACTCCTACGAGCAGTACTTC. The gene calls are TRBV20-1 and TRBJ2-7; D possibly corresponds to TRBD1 (5 bases). The CDR3 has 13 amino acids. Germline-derived CDR1 and CDR2 are DFQATT and SNEGSKA (reference sequence). Between the trimmed V and J ends, which lost 3 bases and 0 bases, there was a span of 9 bases.

This rearrangement joins TRBV20-1 to TRBJ2-2, with no clear D. CDR1 and CDR2 (germline): DFQATT, SNEGSKA (reference sequence). The CDR3 sequence is 14 residues long. Between the trimmed V and J ends, which lost 3 bases and 1 base, there was a span of 9 bases. CDR3 DNA: TGCAGTGCTAGCCCACAGATGAACACCGGGGAGCTGTTTTTT. Amino acid sequence: CSASPQMNTGELFF.

This clonotype was seen at least ten times. This sequence joins TRBV10-1 and TRBJ2-7; possibly TRBD1 for D (5 bases). Trimming left V 3 bases short and J 1 base short, with 19 bases between. The CDR3 sequence is 17 residues long. Germline V gene sequence: CDR1 WNHNN, CDR2 SYGVQD (reference sequence). The CDR3 DNA reads TGCGCCAGCAGTGAAAAAGGGGCAACACCGGCTTCCTACGAGCAGTACTTC. It encodes CASSEKGATPASYEQYF.

The chain combines TRBV6-2 or TRBV6-3 with TRBJ1-5; D is unclear. Germline assignment: CDR1 MNHEY and CDR2 SVGEGT. With 2 bases removed from V and 3 bases from J, the gap between germline ends came to 8 bases. The CDR3 has 14 amino acids. The CDR3 nucleotides are TGTGCCAGCAGTTACGGACGTATCAATCAGCCCCAGCATTTT. This sequence encodes CASSYGRINQPQHF.

This chain connects TRBV5-1 to TRBJ2-7; tentative D call: TRBD2 (6 bases). CDR1 SGHRS and CDR2 YFSETQ come from the germline V gene. The V and J ends lost 2 bases and 0 bases respectively, with 12 bases between them. The CDR3 is made up of 15 amino acids. DNA of the CDR3: TGCGCCAGCAGCTTTCGGGAGATGCGCTCCTACGAGCAGTACTTC. This translates into CASSFREMRSYEQYF.

The CDR3 sequence: CASSLGRDYRYNEQYF. Here the CDR3 DNA reads TGTGCCAGCAGCTTAGGGAGGGACTACCGCTACAATGAGCAGTACTTC. The chain is built from TRBV7-8 and TRBJ2-1; 7 bases match TRBD2. The J call may be incorrect, as the DNA end agrees better with TRBJ2-7. The germline V gene has CDR1 SGHVS and CDR2 FQNEAQ. CDR3 length equals 16 residues.

V is TRBV27 and J is TRBJ2-1; D is possibly TRBD1 or TRBD2 (5 bases each). CDR1 is MNHEY and CDR2 is SMNVEV in the germline V gene (reference sequence). V lost 3 bases and J 10 bases, leaving 19 bases between the germline ends. This CDR3 spans 15 amino acids. CDR3 nucleotides: TGTGCCAGCAGTTTTGAGGGGTTAGCGACGGAAGAGCAGTTCTTC. Protein sequence: CASSFEGLATEEQFF.

The chain links TRBV6-2 or TRBV6-3 to TRBJ1-5, with D tentatively TRBD1 (6 bases). CDR1 and CDR2 from the germline V gene are MNHEY and SVGEGT. This CDR3 is built from 16 residues. The ends were cut back, 5 bases at V and 0 bases at J, with 14 bases in the middle. CDR3 in DNA: TGTGCCAGCAGTCAAAGGACAGAGGTTAGCAATCAGCCCCAGCATTTT. Translation gives CASSQRTEVSNQPQHF.

In the case of this clonotype: This could be a read error, since a much larger clone is one nucleotide away. The CDR3 spells CASSYNRGNTGELFF. For the CDR3, the DNA is TGTGCCAGCAGTTACAACAGGGGGAACACCGGGGAGCTGTTTTTT. The chain recombines TRBV6-2 or TRBV6-3 with TRBJ2-2; 7 nucleotides line up with TRBD1. J gave up 1 base and V 2 bases, and 1 base lay outside the gene matches. The CDR3 runs 15 residues. Germline CDR1 MNHEY, CDR2 SVGEGT.

The V gene is TRBV30, the J gene TRBJ1-5; D gene uncertain. CDR1 and CDR2 from the germline V gene are GTSNPN and SVGIG (reference sequence). V was shortened by 1 base and J by 5 bases, with 6 bases between the two germline ends. The CDR3 contains 12 residues. This chain's CDR3 is CAWSDSYQPQHF. CDR3 coding DNA: TGTGCCTGGAGTGACAGCTATCAGCCCCAGCATTTT.